These T cell receptor beta chains were read from a single sample in a study of blood T cell repertoires in COVID-19. The table came from immunoSEQ multiplex PCR; TCRdb's copy has only in-frame clones and leaves some out. The profile covers a few hundred thousand clones, with roughly 90% appearing a single time and under 5% taken by the ten largest. The specimen sequenced was peripheral blood. The source is a woman in her fifties or sixties with active or convalescent COVID-19. Both conserved end residues are part of each CDR3. Fields, in order: J gene, D gene, clone size, V gene, CDR3 protein, CDR3 DNA. D genes are given only for firm matches. Expanded clones are given a class, and other clones once, few, many or no size at all.

J gene: TRBJ1-2
D gene: TRBD1
clone size: .
V gene: TRBV27
CDR3 protein: CASRDRAYGYTF
CDR3 DNA: TGTGCCAGCAGAGACAGGGCCTATGGCTACACCTTC

J gene: TRBJ2-3
D gene: TRBD2
clone size: .
V gene: TRBV19
CDR3 protein: CASSPSLAGGPSTDTQYF
CDR3 DNA: TGTGCCAGTAGCCCTAGTCTAGCGGGGGGCCCTAGCACAGATACGCAGTATTTT

J gene: TRBJ2-5
D gene: .
clone size: once
V gene: TRBV7-3
CDR3 protein: CASSLTGSQETQYF
CDR3 DNA: TGTGCCAGCAGCTTAACAGGGAGCCAAGAGACCCAGTACTTC

J gene: TRBJ2-5
D gene: TRBD1
clone size: .
V gene: TRBV11-3
CDR3 protein: CASSTGTGRLETQYF
CDR3 DNA: TGTGCCAGCAGCACAGGGACAGGGCGGTTAGAGACCCAGTACTTC

J gene: TRBJ2-1
D gene: TRBD2
clone size: .
V gene: TRBV7-2
CDR3 protein: CASSLASRSGVGYGSNEQFF
CDR3 DNA: TGTGCCAGCAGCTTAGCATCGCGTAGCGGGGTAGGATACGGTAGCAATGAGCAGTTCTTC

J gene: TRBJ1-2
D gene: .
clone size: .
V gene: TRBV11-3
CDR3 protein: CASSNEGGRGYTF
CDR3 DNA: TGTGCCAGCAGTAATGAGGGGGGGCGCGGCTACACCTTC

J gene: TRBJ1-6
D gene: .
clone size: .
V gene: TRBV3-1/TRBV3-2
CDR3 protein: CASSQAQGNSPLHF
CDR3 DNA: TGTGCCAGCAGCCAAGCCCAGGGCAATTCACCCCTCCACTTT

J gene: TRBJ2-7
D gene: .
clone size: .
V gene: TRBV19
CDR3 protein: CASSTDREGSYEQYF
CDR3 DNA: TGTGCCAGTAGTACTGACAGAGAAGGTTCCTACGAGCAGTACTTC

J gene: TRBJ1-5
D gene: .
clone size: once
V gene: TRBV10-1
CDR3 protein: CARLRSGNQPQHF
CDR3 DNA: TGCGCCAGGCTTAGGAGTGGGAATCAGCCCCAGCATTTT

J gene: TRBJ1-6
D gene: .
clone size: .
V gene: TRBV6-5
CDR3 protein: CASRRENQNSPLHF
CDR3 DNA: TGTGCCAGCAGGCGGGAAAACCAAAATTCACCCCTCCACTTT

J gene: TRBJ2-2
D gene: TRBD2
clone size: once
V gene: TRBV30
CDR3 protein: CAWSPGLAFFGELFF
CDR3 DNA: TGTGCCTGGAGCCCGGGACTAGCGTTTTTCGGGGAGCTGTTTTTT

J gene: TRBJ2-3
D gene: TRBD2
clone size: .
V gene: TRBV30
CDR3 protein: CASRLAGSTDTQYF
CDR3 DNA: TGTGCCAGCCGACTAGCGGGAAGCACAGATACGCAGTATTTT

J gene: TRBJ1-1
D gene: .
clone size: .
V gene: TRBV29-1
CDR3 protein: CSVEVMNTEAFF
CDR3 DNA: TGCAGCGTTGAAGTTATGAACACTGAAGCTTTCTTT

J gene: TRBJ2-7
D gene: TRBD2
clone size: .
V gene: TRBV7-9
CDR3 protein: CASSLPDSGSGSYEQYF
CDR3 DNA: TGTGCCAGCAGCTTGCCCGATAGCGGGAGTGGAAGCTACGAGCAGTACTTC

J gene: TRBJ1-1
D gene: TRBD1
clone size: .
V gene: TRBV5-5
CDR3 protein: CATQTGLMNTEAFF
CDR3 DNA: TGTGCCACCCAGACAGGGCTGATGAACACTGAAGCTTTCTTT

J gene: TRBJ2-1
D gene: .
clone size: .
V gene: TRBV5-1
CDR3 protein: CASSFETSPYNEQFF
CDR3 DNA: TGCGCCAGCAGCTTTGAGACTAGTCCATACAATGAGCAGTTCTTC

J gene: TRBJ2-1
D gene: .
clone size: .
V gene: TRBV7-2
CDR3 protein: CASSQGLVYNEQFF
CDR3 DNA: TGTGCCAGCAGCCAGGGACTTGTCTACAATGAGCAGTTCTTC

J gene: TRBJ2-1
D gene: .
clone size: .
V gene: TRBV4-3
CDR3 protein: CASSLAASYNEQFF
CDR3 DNA: TGCGCCAGCAGCCTAGCGGCCTCCTACAATGAGCAGTTCTTC

J gene: TRBJ2-7
D gene: TRBD1
clone size: .
V gene: TRBV7-2
CDR3 protein: CASSPSGQSFYEQYF
CDR3 DNA: TGTGCCAGCAGCCCTTCGGGACAGTCGTTCTACGAGCAGTACTTC

J gene: TRBJ1-3
D gene: TRBD1
clone size: .
V gene: TRBV5-1
CDR3 protein: CASSPEGQIGNTIYF
CDR3 DNA: TGCGCCAGCAGCCCAGAGGGACAGATTGGAAACACCATATATTTT

J gene: TRBJ1-6
D gene: TRBD1
clone size: .
V gene: TRBV12-5
CDR3 protein: CASGLRGGQENSPLHF
CDR3 DNA: TGTGCTAGTGGTTTGAGGGGGGGACAGGAGAATTCACCCCTCCACTTT